A selection of T cell receptor beta chains follows, all from one sample in a study of CD8 T cells in Susac syndrome. TCRdb itself ran the immunoSEQ multiplex PCR reads through MiXCR, one entry per CDR3 protein. The sample includes roughly 180,000 distinct CDR3 sequences, around 96% seen only once; the top ten take 0.085% to 0.11%. Sequencing was carried out using CD4+ T cells from PBMCs. These receptor sequences come from a human donor in good health. Each CDR3 is given with its conserved first and last residue. A D gene is named only where the DNA matches it firmly. Only some rows state a clone size, as once, few, many or a class for expanded clones.

clone_size	d_call	j_call	v_call	cdr3_nt	cdr3_aa
.	.	TRBJ1-2	TRBV20-1	TGCAGTGCTCGACGACTCGGGGTTGGCTACACCTTC	CSARRLGVGYTF
once	TRBD1	TRBJ2-7	TRBV7-2	TGTGCCAGCAGCTTAGGACGAACAGGGGTATTAGGCGAGCAGTACTTC	CASSLGRTGVLGEQYF
.	.	TRBJ2-3	TRBV29-1	TGCAGCGTGAACCACAGGGCAGATACGCAGTATTTT	CSVNHRADTQYF
.	TRBD2	TRBJ2-7	TRBV29-1	TGCAGCGTTGAAGATTTCCTAGCGGGAGGAAGTGAGCAGTACTTC	CSVEDFLAGGSEQYF
.	TRBD1	TRBJ2-5	TRBV20-1	TGCAGTGCTCCGGGACAGGGTCGGGAGACCCAGTACTTC	CSAPGQGRETQYF
.	.	TRBJ2-7	TRBV28	TGTGCCAGCAGCGACTCCAGGGGTGCCTACGAGCAGTACTTC	CASSDSRGAYEQYF
.	.	TRBJ2-5	TRBV20-1	TGCAGTGCTAGGTGGAGTAGTCAAGAGACCCAGTACTTC	CSARWSSQETQYF
once	.	TRBJ2-3	TRBV2	TGTGCCAGCAGGAAACAGGGCCTTGGAACAGATACGCAGTATTTT	CASRKQGLGTDTQYF
.	.	TRBJ2-5	TRBV20-1	TGCAGTGCTAGAGCCTCTGTGGGGGTTCGAGAGACCCAGTACTTC	CSARASVGVRETQYF
.	.	TRBJ1-1	TRBV7-9	TGTGCCAGCAGCATGACTACACCCGGCGACACTGAAGCTTTCTTT	CASSMTTPGDTEAFF
.	TRBD2	TRBJ2-1	TRBV12-3/TRBV12-4	TGTGCCAGCAGTCGGACTAGCGGGTACTACAATGAGCAGTTCTTC	CASSRTSGYYNEQFF
.	TRBD2	TRBJ2-7	TRBV9	TGTGCCAGCAGCCCCCGACTAGCGGGACAGCAGTACTTC	CASSPRLAGQQYF
.	.	TRBJ2-7	TRBV20-1	TGCAGTGCTAGGATTCGCGGCGAGCAGTACTTC	CSARIRGEQYF
.	.	TRBJ1-3	TRBV30	TGTGCCTGGCAAGGCACTAACTCTGGAAACACCATATATTTT	CAWQGTNSGNTIYF
.	.	TRBJ2-3	TRBV11-2	TGTGCCAGCAGCATTCCAAGGAGGCTCAACTCAAATACGCAGTATTTT	CASSIPRRLNSNTQYF
.	.	TRBJ1-1	TRBV29-1	TGCAGCGTTTCGGACCGGATCGGCTCTGAAGCTTTCTTT	CSVSDRIGSEAFF
.	.	TRBJ2-4	TRBV7-2	TGTGCCAGCAGCTCTCTGCAGGGCCCCCCGCGGTACTTC	CASSSLQGPPRYF
.	TRBD1	TRBJ1-1	TRBV3-1	TGTGCCAGCAGTTACTATCGACAGGGGAACACTGAAGCTTTCTTT	CASSYYRQGNTEAFF
.	TRBD2	TRBJ2-1	TRBV12-3/TRBV12-4	TGTGCCAGCAGTTTGGAGACTAGCGGGAGTGTCCATGAGCAGTTCTTC	CASSLETSGSVHEQFF
.	.	TRBJ2-2	TRBV28	TGTGCCAGCACCCTTGGGGAGGCACCGAACACCGGGGAGCTGTTTTTT	CASTLGEAPNTGELFF
.	.	TRBJ2-7	TRBV6-6	TGTGCCAGCACCCGGGCTAGTGATTACGAGCAGTACTTC	CASTRASDYEQYF
.	.	TRBJ2-2	TRBV7-9	TGTGCCAGCAGCTTTACGGTCACCGGGGAGCTGTTTTTT	CASSFTVTGELFF
.	.	TRBJ2-1	TRBV20-1	TGCAGTGCTAGGACTATTAAAGAGCAGTTCTTC	CSARTIKEQFF
.	.	TRBJ2-5	TRBV24-1	TGTGCCACCAGTGATACTTCGACAGGGAGGGAGACCCAGTACTTC	CATSDTSTGRETQYF
.	TRBD2	TRBJ2-1	TRBV15	TGTGCCACCAGCAGAGATATTGGAGGGACTAGCGATTACAATGAGCAGTTCTTC	CATSRDIGGTSDYNEQFF
.	.	TRBJ2-5	TRBV9	TGTGCCAGCAGCGTAGACGGCAGCCAGACCCAGTACTTC	CASSVDGSQTQYF
.	TRBD1	TRBJ2-7	TRBV6-2/TRBV6-3	TGTGCCACCAACCGGGACAGGGGCGTCGAGCAGTACTTC	CATNRDRGVEQYF
.	.	TRBJ1-1	TRBV28	TGTGCCAGCAGACCACTGACAGGCCGGGGGAACACTGAAGCTTTCTTT	CASRPLTGRGNTEAFF
once	.	TRBJ2-2	TRBV11-1	TGTGCCAGCAGCTTAGACGGGGTGAACACCGGGGAGCTGTTTTTT	CASSLDGVNTGELFF
.	TRBD2	TRBJ2-1	TRBV28	TGTGCCAGCAGTCCCGGGACTAGCGGGAGAGCCTACAATGAGCAGTTCTTC	CASSPGTSGRAYNEQFF
.	.	TRBJ1-4	TRBV29-1	TGCAGCGTTGTTGTAGGACCCTCCTACGAAAAACTGTTTTTT	CSVVVGPSYEKLFF
.	.	TRBJ1-1	TRBV3-1	TGTGCCAGCAAGCAAAGGGAGATGAACACTGAAGCTTTCTTT	CASKQREMNTEAFF
.	TRBD2	TRBJ2-1	TRBV30	TGTGCCCTCTCCGGGGGGTATGAGCAGTTCTTC	CALSGGYEQFF
.	TRBD2	TRBJ2-3	TRBV6-4	TGTGCCAGCAGTGAGACCGCGCTAGCGGGGCGCACAGATACGCAGTATTTT	CASSETALAGRTDTQYF
.	.	TRBJ1-1	TRBV5-1	TGCGCCAGCAGCTCCGGGACAATGAACACTGAAGCTTTCTTT	CASSSGTMNTEAFF
.	.	TRBJ1-2	TRBV6-1	TGTGCCAGCAGTGAAGTGAGCCTCTATGGCTACACCTTC	CASSEVSLYGYTF
once	TRBD2	TRBJ2-7	TRBV29-1	TGCAGCGTTGACGGACTAGCGGGAGTTCGGTACGAGCAGTACTTC	CSVDGLAGVRYEQYF